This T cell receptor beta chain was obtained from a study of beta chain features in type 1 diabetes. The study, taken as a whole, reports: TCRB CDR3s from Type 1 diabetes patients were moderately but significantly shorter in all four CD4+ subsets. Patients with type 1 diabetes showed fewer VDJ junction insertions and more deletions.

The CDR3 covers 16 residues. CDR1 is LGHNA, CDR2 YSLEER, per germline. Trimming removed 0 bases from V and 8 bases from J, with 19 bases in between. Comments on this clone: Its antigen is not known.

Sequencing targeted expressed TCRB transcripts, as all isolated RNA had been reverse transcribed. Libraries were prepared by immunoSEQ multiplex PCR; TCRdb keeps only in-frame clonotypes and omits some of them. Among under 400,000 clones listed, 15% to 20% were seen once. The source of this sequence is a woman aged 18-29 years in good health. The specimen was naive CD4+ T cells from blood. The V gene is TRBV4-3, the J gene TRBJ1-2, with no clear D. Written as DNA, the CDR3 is TGCGCCAGCAGCCAAGACCCCCTGGAGGGCCGCGGGGGCTACACCTTC. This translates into CASSQDPLEGRGGYTF.